These T cell receptor beta chains were read from a single sample in a study of breast tumors, draining lymph nodes, adjacent tissues. From the multiplex PCR reads, TCRdb called clonotypes with MiXCR, one entry per CDR3 protein. The data contain 20,000 to 25,000 distinct CDR3 sequences, roughly 32% of them singletons. Sequenced material: breast tumor tissue. All receptors come from a female donor with breast cancer. Some clones in this sample may be carry-over from other donors' samples. Each CDR3 is given with its conserved first and last residue. D genes are given only for firm matches. Clone size is shown for a subset of rows, as once, few, many or a class of expanded clone.

d_gene	v_gene	j_gene	abundance	CDR3nt	CDR3aa
-	TRBV2	TRBJ1-4	many	TGTGCCAGCAGAGAGGGGGACGGTAATGAAAAACTGTTTTTT	CASREGDGNEKLFF
-	TRBV11-3	TRBJ2-3	many	TGTGCCAGCAGCTCCACTTCGTCTACGCAGTATTTT	CASSSTSSTQYF
TRBD2	TRBV28	TRBJ2-3	few	TGTGCCAGCAGTCCCCAGCTAGCGGGGACAGATACGCAGTATTTT	CASSPQLAGTDTQYF
TRBD1	TRBV4-3	TRBJ2-7	-	TGCGCCAGCAGCCCGGGACAGGGAGGGTACGAGCAGTACTTC	CASSPGQGGYEQYF
TRBD2	TRBV12-3/TRBV12-4	TRBJ2-1	-	TGTGCCAGCAGCACACTAGCGGGGCTGTACAGTGGGCAGTTCTTC	CASSTLAGLYSGQFF
-	TRBV10-1	TRBJ2-5	many	TGCGCCAGCAGCGGGTGGGATAAAGAGACCCAGTACTTC	CASSGWDKETQYF
TRBD1	TRBV7-6	TRBJ2-1	many	TGTGCCAGCAGCTCCGCCGTAGGCGGACAGGGGATTGAGCAGTTCTTC	CASSSAVGGQGIEQFF
-	TRBV10-3	TRBJ1-6	-	TGTGCCATCAGGCGGGACACTACCCTACATTCACCCCTCCACTTT	CAIRRDTTLHSPLHF
-	TRBV6-2/TRBV6-3	TRBJ2-2	many	TGTGCCAGCAGACCAAGAGGGCAAACCGGGGAGCTGTTTTTT	CASRPRGQTGELFF
TRBD2	TRBV2	TRBJ2-1	many	TGTGCCAGCACCCAGACTAGCGGGAGTGGTGAGCAGTTCTTC	CASTQTSGSGEQFF
-	TRBV14	TRBJ2-3	large	TGTGCCAGCTCCCTTAGCACAGATACGCAGTATTTT	CASSLSTDTQYF
-	TRBV30	TRBJ1-1	-	TGTGCCGGATTCCGCGGACAGCTCACTGAAGTTTTCTTT	CAGFRGQLTEVFF
TRBD1	TRBV11-2	TRBJ2-7	many	TGTGCCGTAGGGACAGGGTTCTACGAGCAGTACTTC	CAVGTGFYEQYF
-	TRBV5-1	TRBJ2-7	many	TGCGCCAGCAGCTTGGAGGCTGACACTTCCTCCTACGAGCAGTACTTC	CASSLEADTSSYEQYF
TRBD1	TRBV6-2/TRBV6-3	TRBJ2-7	many	TGTGCTTCTCTCCGGGACAGCAGCTCCTACGAGCAGTACTTC	CASLRDSSSYEQYF
TRBD2	TRBV20-1	TRBJ2-5	medium-sized	TGCAGTGCTACCCTGGCCCGGGAGGCCCAAGAGACCCAGTACTTC	CSATLAREAQETQYF
TRBD1	TRBV7-2	TRBJ1-3	many	TGTGCCAGCAGCTTAGTAGGGACAGGGTCAGGAAACACCATATATTTT	CASSLVGTGSGNTIYF
TRBD2	TRBV7-2	TRBJ2-4	-	TGTGCCAGCAGCCTTGGGACTAGCGGAAACATTCAGTACTTC	CASSLGTSGNIQYF
TRBD1	TRBV5-1	TRBJ1-3	many	TGCGCCAGCCCCTCGGGGGGAGGGACAGGGTATTCTGGAAACACCATATATTTT	CASPSGGGTGYSGNTIYF
TRBD2	TRBV11-2	TRBJ2-1	many	TGTGCCAGCAGCTTAAGGTCGACTAGCGGGAGTCTGTACAATGAGCAGTTCTTC	CASSLRSTSGSLYNEQFF
TRBD2	TRBV6-1	TRBJ2-5	few	TGTGCCAGCACGTTTGCGGGAGGCACCCTATTGACAGAGACCCAGTACTTC	CASTFAGGTLLTETQYF
-	TRBV27	TRBJ1-6	-	TGTGCCAGCAGCACACCGGGGGTTTCACCCCTCCACTTT	CASSTPGVSPLHF
-	TRBV14	TRBJ2-7	-	TGTGCCAGCAGCCAAGGGGGAGTAGGGCAGTACTTC	CASSQGGVGQYF
TRBD1	TRBV7-6	TRBJ2-2	many	TGTGCCAGCAGCTTAGGGTTTTTGGGACAGGGAAACACCGGGGAGCTGTTTTTT	CASSLGFLGQGNTGELFF
-	TRBV5-5	TRBJ2-2	-	TGTGCCAGCAGCTTGGCCAGTGACACCGGGGAGCTGTTTTTT	CASSLASDTGELFF
-	TRBV28	TRBJ2-2	few	TGTGCCAGCAGTTTAAAACGGACAGCTTACACCGGGGAGCTGTTTTTT	CASSLKRTAYTGELFF
-	TRBV9	TRBJ2-5	many	TGTGCCAGCAGCGTAGGGAACGGGCCGAGAGGGGAGACCCAGTACTTC	CASSVGNGPRGETQYF
-	TRBV20-1	TRBJ2-7	large	TGCAGTGCATCGCAGGGGCACACCTACGAGCAGTACTTC	CSASQGHTYEQYF
-	TRBV7-2	TRBJ1-2	many	TGTGCCAGCAGCTTCGGGGGAGGTGGCTACACCTTC	CASSFGGGGYTF
-	TRBV7-9	TRBJ2-3	-	TGTGCCAGCAGCTCTTTGGGGGATCGCACAGATACGCAGTATTTT	CASSSLGDRTDTQYF
-	TRBV4-3	TRBJ1-2	many	TGCGCCAGCAGCCATAACTCAAAACTTTATGGCTACACCTTC	CASSHNSKLYGYTF
-	TRBV6-2/TRBV6-3	TRBJ2-7	many	TGTGCCAGCAGTGGTCTCCCAAGCTCCTACGAGCAGTACTTC	CASSGLPSSYEQYF
TRBD1	TRBV20-1	TRBJ1-2	medium-sized	TGCAGTGCTAGAGGACAGGGTGATGGCTACACCTTC	CSARGQGDGYTF
-	TRBV20-1	TRBJ2-1	-	TGCAGTCAAAAGACAGGTGGCGGTGAGCAGTTCTTC	CSQKTGGGEQFF
TRBD2	TRBV20-1	TRBJ2-1	many	TGCAGTGCTAGAGGGACTAGCGGGATAAGCTCCTACAATGAGCAGTTCTTC	CSARGTSGISSYNEQFF
-	TRBV7-6	TRBJ2-7	many	TGTGCCAGCAGCCCCCGGGTCGGATCCTACGAGCAGTACTTC	CASSPRVGSYEQYF
-	TRBV12-3/TRBV12-4	TRBJ1-1	-	TGTGCCAGCACTCCTAGGGTTACTGAAGCTTTCTTT	CASTPRVTEAFF
TRBD1	TRBV6-6	TRBJ2-1	-	TGTGCCAGCAAGGGACAGGGGGCCGCTGATACCTACAATGAGCAGTTCTTC	CASKGQGAADTYNEQFF
-	TRBV28	TRBJ2-1	many	TGTGCCAGCAGTTTCAGGGGACAACCCTACAATGAGCAGTTCTTC	CASSFRGQPYNEQFF
-	TRBV20-1	TRBJ1-2	medium-sized	TGCAGTGCTTTTCTGGTTACAGGCCCGTTCGGGGGCTACACCTTC	CSAFLVTGPFGGYTF
TRBD2	TRBV12-3/TRBV12-4	TRBJ2-7	many	TGTGCCAGCAGTTTAGCGGGAGGGTACGGGGAGCAGTACTTC	CASSLAGGYGEQYF
TRBD1	TRBV15	TRBJ2-7	many	TGTGCCACCAGCAACCGGGACAGGGTAGACGAGCAGTACTTC	CATSNRDRVDEQYF
-	TRBV18	TRBJ2-2	many	TGTGCCCTCCAGGCCGAATCGAACACCGGGGAGCTGTTTTTT	CALQAESNTGELFF
-	TRBV12-3/TRBV12-4	TRBJ1-2	many	TGTGCCAGCAGTCCCCTTGGGACTGATTATGGCTACACCTTC	CASSPLGTDYGYTF
-	TRBV7-9	TRBJ2-7	-	TGTGCCAGCAGAGGGGCCGAGCAGTACTTC	CASRGAEQYF
TRBD1	TRBV7-9	TRBJ2-1	-	TGTGCCAGCAGCGTTACCGGGACAGGGGAGAATGAGCAGTTCTTC	CASSVTGTGENEQFF
-	TRBV12-3/TRBV12-4	TRBJ1-3	-	TGTGCCAGCAGTTTAAATTCTGGAAACACCATATATTTT	CASSLNSGNTIYF
-	TRBV25-1	TRBJ2-3	many	TGTGCCAGCAGTGGCAACAGTGGCACAGATACGCAGTATTTT	CASSGNSGTDTQYF
TRBD2	TRBV4-3	TRBJ2-7	many	TGCGCCAGCAGCCCCGGGGGAGGGCGGACCGAGCAGTACTTC	CASSPGGGRTEQYF
TRBD2	TRBV6-2/TRBV6-3	TRBJ2-7	many	TGTGCCAGTGAAGGGTCGGGGGCTAGCGGGACGAACTACGAGCAGTACTTC	CASEGSGASGTNYEQYF
-	TRBV12-3/TRBV12-4	TRBJ2-7	once	TGTGCCAGCAGTAGTGATGAGCAGTACTTC	CASSSDEQYF
-	TRBV20-1	TRBJ2-7	many	TGCAGTGCCCGGACGGGTAGCTCCTATGAGCAGTACTTC	CSARTGSSYEQYF
-	TRBV18	TRBJ2-7	many	TGTGCCAGCTCACCTTTTGGTGGACAGTTTTTTGGGTTGGGCTACGAGCAGTACTTC	CASSPFGGQFFGLGYEQYF